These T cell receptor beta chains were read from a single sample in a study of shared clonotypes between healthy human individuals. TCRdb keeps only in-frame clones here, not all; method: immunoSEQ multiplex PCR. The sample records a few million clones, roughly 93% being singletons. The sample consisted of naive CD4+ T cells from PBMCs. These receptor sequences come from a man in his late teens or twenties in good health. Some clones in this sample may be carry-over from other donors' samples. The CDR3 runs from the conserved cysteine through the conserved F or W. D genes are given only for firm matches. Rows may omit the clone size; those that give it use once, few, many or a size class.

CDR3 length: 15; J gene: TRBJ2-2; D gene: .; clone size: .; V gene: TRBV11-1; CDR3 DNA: TGTGCCAGCAGCTCCACTAGCAGGGCCACCGGGGAGCTGTTTTTT; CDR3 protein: CASSSTSRATGELFF
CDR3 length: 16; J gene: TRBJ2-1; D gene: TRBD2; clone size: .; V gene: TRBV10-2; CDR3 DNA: TGCGCCAGCAGCGGGACTAGCGGGAGCTCCTACAATGAGCAGTTCTTC; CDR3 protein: CASSGTSGSSYNEQFF
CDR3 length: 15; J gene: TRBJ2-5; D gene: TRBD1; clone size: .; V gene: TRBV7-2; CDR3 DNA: TGTGCCAGCAGCACTGCCGGGACAGGGCAAGAGACCCAGTACTTC; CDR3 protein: CASSTAGTGQETQYF
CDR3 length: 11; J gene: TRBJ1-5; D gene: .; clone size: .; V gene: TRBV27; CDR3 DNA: TGTGCCAGCGGTAAGGATCAGCCCCAGCATTTT; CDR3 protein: CASGKDQPQHF
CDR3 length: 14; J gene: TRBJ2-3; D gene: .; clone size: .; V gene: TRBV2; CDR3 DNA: TGTGCCAGCAGTGAACTGCGGGGCACAGATACGCAGTATTTT; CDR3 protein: CASSELRGTDTQYF
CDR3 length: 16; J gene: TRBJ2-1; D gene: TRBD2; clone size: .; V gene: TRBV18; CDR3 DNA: TGTGCCAGCTCACCAAGGACTAGCGGGATTGGGTATGAGCAGTTCTTC; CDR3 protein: CASSPRTSGIGYEQFF
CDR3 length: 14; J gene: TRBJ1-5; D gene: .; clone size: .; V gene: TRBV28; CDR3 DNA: TGTGCCAGCAAGCGTCAGTATAGCAATCAGCCCCAGCATTTT; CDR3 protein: CASKRQYSNQPQHF
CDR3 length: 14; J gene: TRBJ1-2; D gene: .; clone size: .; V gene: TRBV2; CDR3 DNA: TGTGCCAGCAGTGAACGGAGACGATCCTATGGCTACACCTTC; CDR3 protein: CASSERRRSYGYTF
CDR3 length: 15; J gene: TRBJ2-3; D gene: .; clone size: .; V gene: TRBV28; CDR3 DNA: TGTGCCAGCCCACCCGAGGCGGGATCCACAGATACGCAGTATTTT; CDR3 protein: CASPPEAGSTDTQYF
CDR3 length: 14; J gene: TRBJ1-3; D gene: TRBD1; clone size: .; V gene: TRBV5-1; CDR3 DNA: TGCGCCAGCGGGACAGGGGACCCTGGAAACACCATATATTTT; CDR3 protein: CASGTGDPGNTIYF
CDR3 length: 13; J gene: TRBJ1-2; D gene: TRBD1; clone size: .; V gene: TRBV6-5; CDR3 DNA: TGTGCCAGCAGTTACTCGGGACAGGGGGGCTACACCTTC; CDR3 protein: CASSYSGQGGYTF
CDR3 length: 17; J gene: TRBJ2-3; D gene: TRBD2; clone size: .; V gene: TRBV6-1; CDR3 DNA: TGTGCCAGCAGTGTTTTCCCGACCACTAGCGGCACAGATACGCAGTATTTT; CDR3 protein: CASSVFPTTSGTDTQYF
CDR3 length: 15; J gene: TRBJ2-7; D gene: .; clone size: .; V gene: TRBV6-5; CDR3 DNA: TGTGCCAGCAGGCGTGGGACTCTTTATTCCTACGAGCAGTACTTC; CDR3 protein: CASRRGTLYSYEQYF
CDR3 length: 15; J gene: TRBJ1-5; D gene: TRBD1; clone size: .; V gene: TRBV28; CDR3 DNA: TGTGCCAGCAGTACAGCAGGGGGAGGCAATCAGCCCCAGCATTTT; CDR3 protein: CASSTAGGGNQPQHF
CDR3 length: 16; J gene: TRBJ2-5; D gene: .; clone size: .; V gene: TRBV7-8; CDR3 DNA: TGTGCCAGCAGCTTAGAGTCTCTCGCACACAAAGAGACCCAGTACTTC; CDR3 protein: CASSLESLAHKETQYF
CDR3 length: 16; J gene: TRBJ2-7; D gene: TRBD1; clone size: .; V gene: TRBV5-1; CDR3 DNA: TGCGCCAGCAGCGAAACCATGGACAGGGTTTCCTACGAGCAGTACTTC; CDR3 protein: CASSETMDRVSYEQYF
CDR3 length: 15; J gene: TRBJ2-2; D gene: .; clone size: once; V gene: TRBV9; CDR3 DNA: TGTGCCAGCACCACCGGGACTTCAAACACCGGGGAGCTGTTTTTT; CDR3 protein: CASTTGTSNTGELFF
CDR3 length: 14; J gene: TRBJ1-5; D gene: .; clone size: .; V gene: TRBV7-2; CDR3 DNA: TGTGCCAGCAGCTTACGGGGTAGCAATCAGCCCCAGCATTTT; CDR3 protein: CASSLRGSNQPQHF
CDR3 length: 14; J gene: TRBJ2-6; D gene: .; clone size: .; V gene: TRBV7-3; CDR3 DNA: TGTGCCAGCAGCTTAATGGGTGGGGCCAACGTCCTGACTTTC; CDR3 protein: CASSLMGGANVLTF
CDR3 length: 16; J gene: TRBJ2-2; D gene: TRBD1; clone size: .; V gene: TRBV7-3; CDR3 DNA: TGTGCCAGCAGCTACGGACAGGCCCTTGACGCCGGGGAGCTGTTTTTT; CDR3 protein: CASSYGQALDAGELFF
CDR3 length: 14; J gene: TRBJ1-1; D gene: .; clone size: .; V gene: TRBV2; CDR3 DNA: TGTGCCAGCAGTGCAAGGGTTAGGTTCCCTGAAGCTTTCTTT; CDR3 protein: CASSARVRFPEAFF
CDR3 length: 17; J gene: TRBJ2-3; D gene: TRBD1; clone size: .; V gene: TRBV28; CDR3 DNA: TGTGCCAGCAGTTTTGGGCAGGACAGGCCTCTCACAGATACGCAGTATTTT; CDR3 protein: CASSFGQDRPLTDTQYF
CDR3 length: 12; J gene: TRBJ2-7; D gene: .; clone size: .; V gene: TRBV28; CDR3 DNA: TGTGCCAGCAGTGAACGGGTAAGGGAGCAGTACTTC; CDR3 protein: CASSERVREQYF
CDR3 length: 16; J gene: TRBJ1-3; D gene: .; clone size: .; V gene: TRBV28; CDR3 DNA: TGTGCCAGCAGTAGAATCGGACTTAACTCTGGAAACACCATATATTTT; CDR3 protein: CASSRIGLNSGNTIYF
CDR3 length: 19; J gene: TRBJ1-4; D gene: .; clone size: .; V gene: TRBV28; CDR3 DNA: TGTGCCAGCAGTTTGGGTTTTCGGGCAGGGGCTCGTCGTAATGAAAAACTGTTTTTT; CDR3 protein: CASSLGFRAGARRNEKLFF
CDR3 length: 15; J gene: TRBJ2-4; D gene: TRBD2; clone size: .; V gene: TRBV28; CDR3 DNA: TGTGCCAGCAGCACCCCGGGGGGAGCCAAAAACATTCAGTACTTC; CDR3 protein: CASSTPGGAKNIQYF
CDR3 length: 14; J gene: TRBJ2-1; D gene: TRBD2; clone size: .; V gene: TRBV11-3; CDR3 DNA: TGTGCCAGCAGCTCGACTAGCGGACACAATGAGCAGTTCTTC; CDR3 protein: CASSSTSGHNEQFF
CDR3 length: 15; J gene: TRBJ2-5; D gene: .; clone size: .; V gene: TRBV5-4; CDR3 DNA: TGTGCCAGCAGCTTGGATTTGCGGCAACAAGAGACCCAGTACTTC; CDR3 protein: CASSLDLRQQETQYF
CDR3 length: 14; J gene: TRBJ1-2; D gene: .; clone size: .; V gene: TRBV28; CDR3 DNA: TGTGCCAGCATTGAGCAGACTACTAACTATGGCTACACCTTC; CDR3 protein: CASIEQTTNYGYTF
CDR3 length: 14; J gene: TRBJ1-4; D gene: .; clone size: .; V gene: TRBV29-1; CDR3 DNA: TGCAGCGTGACCGACAGTGCAACTAATGAAAAACTGTTTTTT; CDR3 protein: CSVTDSATNEKLFF
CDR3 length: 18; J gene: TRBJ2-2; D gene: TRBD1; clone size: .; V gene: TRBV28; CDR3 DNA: TGTGCCAGCAGCTTACCTCGATCCCGGGACAGGAACACCGGGGAGCTGTTTTTT; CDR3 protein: CASSLPRSRDRNTGELFF
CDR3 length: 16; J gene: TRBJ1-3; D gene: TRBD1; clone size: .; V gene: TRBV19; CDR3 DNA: TGTGCCACTCACCCCAATGGACAGGGGAGTGGAAACACCATATATTTT; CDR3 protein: CATHPNGQGSGNTIYF
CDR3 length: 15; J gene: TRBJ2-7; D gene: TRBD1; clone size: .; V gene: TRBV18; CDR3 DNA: TGTGCCAGCTCACCACCGGGGACAGGTTACTACGAGCAGTACTTC; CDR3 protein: CASSPPGTGYYEQYF
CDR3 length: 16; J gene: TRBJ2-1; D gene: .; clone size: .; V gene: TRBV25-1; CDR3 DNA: TGTGCCAGCAGTGAAATGGGCGCGGCTAGCTCCAATGAGCAGTTCTTC; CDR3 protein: CASSEMGAASSNEQFF
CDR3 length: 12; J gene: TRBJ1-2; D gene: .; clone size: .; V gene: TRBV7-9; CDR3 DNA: TGTGCCAGCAGCTTGCGGCCATATGGCTACACCTTC; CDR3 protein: CASSLRPYGYTF
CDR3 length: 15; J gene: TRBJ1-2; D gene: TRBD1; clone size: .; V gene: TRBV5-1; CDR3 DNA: TGCGCCAGCAGCTTGGTGGCAGGGGGCCCCTATGGCTACACCTTC; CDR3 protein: CASSLVAGGPYGYTF
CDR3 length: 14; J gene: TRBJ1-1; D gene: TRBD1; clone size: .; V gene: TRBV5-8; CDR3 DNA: TGTGCCAGCAGACGTCAACAGGGGTACACTGAAGCTTTCTTT; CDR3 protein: CASRRQQGYTEAFF
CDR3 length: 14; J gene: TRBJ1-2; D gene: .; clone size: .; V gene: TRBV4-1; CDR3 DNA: TGCGCCAGCAGCCAAGTAGGGGGGGCGGGGGGCTACACCTTC; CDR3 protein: CASSQVGGAGGYTF
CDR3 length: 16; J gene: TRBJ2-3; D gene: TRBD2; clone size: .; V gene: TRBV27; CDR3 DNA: TGTGCCAGCAGTAACGGGAGGCCCGGTGGCACAGATACGCAGTATTTT; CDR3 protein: CASSNGRPGGTDTQYF
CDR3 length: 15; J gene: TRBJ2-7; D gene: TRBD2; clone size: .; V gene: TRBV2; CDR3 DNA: TGTGCCAGCAGAGCCCGGCGGGGAGGGGACTACGAGCAGTACTTC; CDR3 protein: CASRARRGGDYEQYF
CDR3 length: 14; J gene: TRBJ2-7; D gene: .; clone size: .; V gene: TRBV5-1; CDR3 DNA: TGCGCCAGCAGCTTGAGGACAGACTCCTACGAGCAGTACTTC; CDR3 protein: CASSLRTDSYEQYF
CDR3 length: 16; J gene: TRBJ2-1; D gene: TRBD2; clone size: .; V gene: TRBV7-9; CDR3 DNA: TGTGCCAGCAGCCTGGGACTAGCGGGTCCCTACAATGAGCAGTTCTTC; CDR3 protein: CASSLGLAGPYNEQFF
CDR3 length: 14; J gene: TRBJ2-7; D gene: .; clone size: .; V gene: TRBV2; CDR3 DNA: TGTGCCAGCAGTGAAACCAGCGGTCCCTACGAGCAGTACTTC; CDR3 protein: CASSETSGPYEQYF